Below are 26 T cell receptor beta chains sequenced from a single sample in a study of technical replicates of blood from four donors. Assay used: immunoSEQ multiplex PCR; TCRdb lists only in-frame clones, some missing. The data hold about 80,000 clones, with 94% observed a single time. What was sequenced was T cells isolated from PBMCs. Source of these receptors: a human donor in good health.

This chain uses TRBV27 with TRBJ2-4; 9 nucleotides match TRBD2. The CDR3 is made up of 18 amino acids. Germline values: CDR1 MNHEY, CDR2 SMNVEV (reference sequence). V lost 6 bases, J lost 0 bases, and 12 bases stayed unmatched. The CDR3 sequence is CASRSSGLAGRAKNIQYF. The CDR3 region has the DNA TGTGCCAGCAGAAGCTCCGGTCTAGCGGGAAGAGCCAAAAACATTCAGTACTTC.

The rearrangement links TRBV30 to TRBJ2-7; 8 positions agree with TRBD2. J gave up 6 bases and V 2 bases, and 9 bases lay outside the gene matches. Germline V lookup: CDR1 GTSNPN, CDR2 SVGIG (reference sequence). This CDR3 has 14 residues. The CDR3 DNA reads as TGTGCCTGGAGTAGGGGACTAGGGAGTCGCGAGCAGTACTTC. Residues: CAWSRGLGSREQYF.

The rearrangement uses TRBV12-5 and TRBJ2-5; 8 bases are shared with TRBD1. Germline loops: CDR1 LGHNT, CDR2 FRNRAP. The CDR3 length is 15 residues. The junction had 6 bases not matched to a gene; V was cut back by 1 base and J by 5 bases. This chain's CDR3 is CASGLGTGWVETQYF. The DNA of the CDR3 is TGTGCTAGTGGTTTGGGGACAGGGTGGGTGGAGACCCAGTACTTC.

This clone appeared a single time. The genes are TRBV27 and TRBJ2-7; 8 bases line up with TRBD1. With 2 bases clipped from V and 4 bases from J, the junction kept 7 bases outside the gene matches. Germline CDR1 and CDR2: MNHEY and SMNVEV (reference sequence). The CDR3 sequence is 15 residues long. As DNA, the CDR3 is TGTGCCAGCAGTTTAACGGACAGGGTGAGATACGAGCAGTACTTC. It codes for CASSLTDRVRYEQYF.

The rearrangement joins TRBV6-1 to TRBJ1-2; D might be TRBD1 (5 bases). Germline V gene sequence: CDR1 MNHNS, CDR2 SASEGT. CDR3 length equals 14 residues. The ends were cut back, 5 bases at V and 2 bases at J, with 12 bases in the middle. CDR3 nucleotide sequence: TGTGCCAGCAGTAAAAGCGGGGCAAACTATGGCTACACCTTC. Residues: CASSKSGANYGYTF.

The chain is built from TRBV19 and TRBJ2-1; 12 bases align to TRBD2. V trimming: 8 bases; J trimming: 4 bases; junction bases outside the gene matches: 9. The length of the CDR3 is 16 residues. Looked up from germline, CDR1 is LNHDA and CDR2 is SQIVND (reference sequence). This chain's CDR3 is CASASLTSGRYNEQFF. In nucleotides, the CDR3 is TGTGCCAGTGCTTCTCTAACTAGCGGGAGGTACAATGAGCAGTTCTTC.

The chain combines TRBV6-6 with TRBJ1-5; 8 bases align to TRBD1. The CDR3 runs 15 residues. Germline-derived CDR1 and CDR2 are MNHNY and SVGAGI (reference sequence). Unmatched junction bases numbered 4, after V lost 6 bases and J lost 0 bases. CDR3 residues: CASRRTGNSNQPQHF. The CDR3, as DNA: TGTGCCAGCAGGCGGACAGGGAATAGCAATCAGCCCCAGCATTTT.

The rearrangement links TRBV14 to TRBJ2-2, with D maybe TRBD1 (6 bases). The CDR3 length is 15 residues. The germline CDR1 and CDR2 sequences are SGHDN and FVKESK. Between the trimmed V and J ends, which lost 3 bases and 1 base, there was a span of 9 bases. CDR3 protein: CASSQGTWNTGELFF. Written as DNA, the CDR3 is TGTGCCAGCAGCCAGGGGACATGGAACACCGGGGAGCTGTTTTTT.

The chain employs TRBV15 and TRBJ2-7; the D is unclear. There are 14 residues in the CDR3. The V gene lost 0 bases and the J gene lost 2 bases, with 8 bases spanning the gap. Germline CDR1 and CDR2: LNHNV and YYDKDF (reference sequence). The CDR3 sequence is CATSRDRYTYEQYF. The CDR3 DNA sequence: TGTGCCACCAGCAGAGACAGGTATACCTACGAGCAGTACTTC.

This chain uses TRBV16 with TRBJ2-7; 7 positions match TRBD1. The germline gives CDR1 KGHSY, CDR2 FQNENV. V dropped 4 bases and J dropped 0; count of bases not matched to a gene: 3. The CDR3 has 14 amino acids. The CDR3 nucleotides are TGTGCCAGCAGCCCAGGGACAGCCTCCTACGAGCAGTACTTC. Protein: CASSPGTASYEQYF.

J is TRBJ1-2 and V is TRBV27; D call uncertain. V lost 2 bases and J lost 4, with 14 bases in between. The CDR3 consists of 15 residues. Germline V gives CDR1 MNHEY, CDR2 SMNVEV (reference sequence). CDR3 protein: CASSLRMSGFYGYTF. The CDR3 bases are TGTGCCAGCAGTTTAAGAATGTCAGGCTTCTATGGCTACACCTTC.

The table lists this clone with a count of one. The rearrangement joins TRBV4-1 to TRBJ2-5, with a possible D match to TRBD2 (5 bases). The CDR3 runs 17 residues. Germline-derived CDR1 and CDR2 are MGHRA and YSYEKL. The V gene lost 1 base and the J gene lost 4 bases, with 19 bases spanning the gap. In DNA, the CDR3 is TGCGCCAGCAGCCAAGTGGGCGCCGAGGGCTGGTTAGAGACCCAGTACTTC. It translates to CASSQVGAEGWLETQYF.

The chain uses TRBV7-9 and TRBJ1-1; D is unresolved. V was trimmed by 1 base and J by 9 bases, leaving 6 bases between them. The CDR3 has 11 amino acids. Germline V lookup: CDR1 SEHNR, CDR2 FQNEAQ (reference sequence). CDR3 coding DNA: TGTGCCAGCAGCTTAGACGGTAAAGCTTTCTTT. It specifies CASSLDGKAFF.

V and J are TRBV9 and TRBJ2-2; 11 bases map to TRBD2. Germline CDR1 SGDLS, CDR2 YYNGEE. Trimming removed 3 bases from V and 5 bases from J; junction bases left unmatched: 3. The CDR3 runs 15 residues. CDR3: CASSATSGETGELFF. The CDR3, as DNA: TGTGCCAGCAGCGCGACTAGCGGGGAAACCGGGGAGCTGTTTTTT.

V usage is TRBV4-3 and J usage is TRBJ2-2; tentative D call: TRBD1 (6 bases). The germline CDR1 and CDR2 sequences are LGHNA and YSLEER. Between the trimmed V and J ends, which lost 2 bases and 5 bases, there was a span of 18 bases. This CDR3 has 17 residues. CDR3 loop: CASSQNTGTTTTGELFF. The CDR3 DNA reads as TGCGCCAGCAGCCAAAACACCGGGACAACTACGACCGGGGAGCTGTTTTTT.

The table lists this clone with a count of one. This chain uses TRBV28 with TRBJ1-1, with D possibly being TRBD1 (5 bases). Germline CDR1 reads MDHEN; CDR2 reads SYDVKM. V was trimmed by 5 bases and J by 0 bases, leaving 13 bases between them. The CDR3 contains 15 residues. CDR3 nucleotide sequence: TGTGCCAGCAGTCTAGGACACCTAATGAACACTGAAGCTTTCTTT. It codes for CASSLGHLMNTEAFF.

This chain uses TRBV7-9 with TRBJ1-4; D perhaps matches TRBD1 (5 bases). The V end was cut by 4 bases, the J end by 3 bases, with 9 bases between. The germline V gene has CDR1 SEHNR and CDR2 FQNEAQ (reference sequence). The CDR3 has 14 residues. The CDR3 coding sequence is TGTGCCAGCAGCTGGGCGGGGCCTAATGAAAAACTGTTTTTT. Protein sequence: CASSWAGPNEKLFF.

This chain joins TRBV11-3 and TRBJ2-1; 12 bases line up with TRBD2. This CDR3 comprises 16 residues. Trimming took 1 base from V and 10 from J; bases not matched to a gene: 8. Germline values: CDR1 SGHNT, CDR2 YENEEA. For the CDR3, the DNA is TGTGCCAGCAGCTTAGTATCTAGCGGGAGGGACAGGGAGCAGTTCTTC. This translates into CASSLVSSGRDREQFF.

J is TRBJ2-3 and V is TRBV18, with 9 positions matching TRBD2. Germline V gene lookup returns CDR1 KGHSH and CDR2 LQKENI. CDR3 length equals 18 residues. V dropped 4 bases and J dropped 2; count of bases not matched to a gene: 13. This chain's CDR3 is CASSRVGASGISTDTQYF. DNA of the CDR3: TGTGCCAGCTCACGAGTGGGTGCTAGCGGGATTTCCACAGATACGCAGTATTTT.

The J gene is TRBJ2-2, the V gene TRBV29-1, with 11 positions matching TRBD1. V lost 6 bases to trimming and J lost 4 bases; unmatched junction nucleotides: 7. The germline V gene encodes CDR1 SQVTM and CDR2 ANQGSEA. The CDR3 sequence is 15 residues long. The CDR3 coding sequence is TGCAGCGTGGGAGGACAGGGGGCTCCCACCGGGGAGCTGTTTTTT. This encodes CSVGGQGAPTGELFF.

This clone was found once. CDR3 residues: CASSRTSGRGNEQFF. CDR3 nucleotide sequence: TGTGCCAGCAGCCGAACTAGCGGGAGAGGGAATGAGCAGTTCTTC. The genes are TRBV11-2 and TRBJ2-1, with 11 bases identical to TRBD2. CDR1 is SGHAT and CDR2 is FQNNGV in the germline V gene. Trimming removed 5 bases from V and 7 bases from J; junction bases left unmatched: 7. This CDR3 contains 15 residues.

The gene calls are TRBV6-5 and TRBJ1-2, with TRBD1 matching 7 bases. The V and J ends lost 5 bases and 5 bases, in that order; junction bases with no gene match: 11. The V gene's germline CDR1 is MNHEY and CDR2 SVGAGI. CDR3 length: 15 residues. CDR3 region: CASSRGQAFWYGYTF. Here the CDR3 DNA reads TGTGCCAGCAGTCGCGGACAGGCCTTTTGGTATGGCTACACCTTC.

The CDR3 DNA sequence: TGTGCCAGCAGCCCAAAGTACACTAGCGGGAGCACAGATACGCAGTATTTT. It is translated as CASSPKYTSGSTDTQYF. The chain uses TRBV7-3 and TRBJ2-3; 9 bases are a match to TRBD2. The ends lost 5 bases at V and 0 bases at J; junction bases unmatched: 9. Looked up from germline, CDR1 is SGHTA and CDR2 is FQGTGA. The CDR3 has 17 amino acids.

This chain uses TRBV7-2 with TRBJ1-1, with 9 bases identical to TRBD1. With V trimmed by 5 bases and J by 3 bases, 1 base remained unmatched. The CDR3 is 13 amino acids. Germline CDR1 reads SGHTA; CDR2 reads FQGNSA. The CDR3 spells CASSRDRDTEAFF. The CDR3 nucleotides are TGTGCCAGCAGCCGGGACAGGGACACTGAAGCTTTCTTT. The full variable domain, rest sourced from reference TRBV7-2 and TRBJ1-1, is GAGVSQSPSNKVTEKGKDVELRCDPISGHTALYWYRQSLGQGLEFLIYFQGNSAPDKSGLPSDRFSAERTGGSVSTLTIQRTQQEDSAVYLCASSRDRDTEAFFGQGTRLTVV.

The gene calls are TRBV19 and TRBJ2-1, with TRBD2 matching over 7 bases. CDR1 and CDR2 (germline): LNHDA, SQIVND (reference sequence). V was pared by 4 bases and J by 8 bases, with 8 bases of the junction left unmatched. This CDR3 contains 14 residues. The DNA of the CDR3 is TGTGCCAGTAGTACCCAGACTAGCACCGATGAGCAGTTCTTC. Amino acid sequence: CASSTQTSTDEQFF.

The chain is built from TRBV11-2 and TRBJ2-3; 10 bases map to TRBD1. Trimming at V came to 4 bases and at J to 7 bases, leaving 5 bases not matched to a gene. Germline CDR1 and CDR2: SGHAT and FQNNGV. The CDR3 length is 14 residues. DNA of the CDR3: TGTGCCAGCAGCTGGACAGGGGGGAGAAATACGCAGTATTTT. Amino acid sequence: CASSWTGGRNTQYF.